Listed below are T cell receptor beta chains from one sample, sequenced in a study of long-term antiretroviral therapy in people with HIV. Some clones are missing from TCRdb's copy, which holds only in-frame ones; the method was immunoSEQ multiplex PCR. The data contain about 22,000 clones, 86% of them singletons. The specimen was unsorted PBMCs, collected 1.3 years after starting antiretroviral therapy. These receptors were taken from a man in his 60s with HIV. Each CDR3 is given with its conserved first and last residue. Rows may omit the clone size; those that give it use once, few, many or a size class.

clone_size: NA
j_call: TRBJ1-2
v_call: TRBV7-9
cdr3_aa: CASSSGTAYGYTF

clone_size: NA
j_call: TRBJ2-7
v_call: TRBV7-9
cdr3_aa: CASSLGVSDEQYF

clone_size: few
j_call: TRBJ2-7
v_call: TRBV5-1
cdr3_aa: CASTFGLSSYEQYF

clone_size: NA
j_call: TRBJ1-2
v_call: TRBV1
cdr3_aa: CTSSQDRVPYGYTF

clone_size: few
j_call: TRBJ2-2
v_call: TRBV9
cdr3_aa: CASTPSGRVSTGELFF

clone_size: NA
j_call: TRBJ2-7
v_call: TRBV11-2
cdr3_aa: CASSLELASYEQYF

clone_size: NA
j_call: TRBJ2-7
v_call: TRBV7-9
cdr3_aa: CASSFRDRAYEQYF

clone_size: once
j_call: TRBJ1-5
v_call: TRBV7-9
cdr3_aa: CASSFYAGLSNQPQHF

clone_size: NA
j_call: TRBJ1-2
v_call: TRBV6-1
cdr3_aa: CASRGQPNNYGYTF

clone_size: NA
j_call: TRBJ1-2
v_call: TRBV10-2
cdr3_aa: CASSEPSNSYGYTF

clone_size: NA
j_call: TRBJ1-5
v_call: TRBV7-8
cdr3_aa: CASSLVRAGNQPQHF

clone_size: NA
j_call: TRBJ2-7
v_call: TRBV7-9
cdr3_aa: CASSLGTYEQYF

clone_size: NA
j_call: TRBJ2-7
v_call: TRBV5-1
cdr3_aa: CASSSEVGEQYF

clone_size: NA
j_call: TRBJ1-1
v_call: TRBV28
cdr3_aa: CASSVPSGYTEAFF

clone_size: NA
j_call: TRBJ1-4
v_call: TRBV7-9
cdr3_aa: CASSTRDRAIEKLFF

clone_size: NA
j_call: TRBJ1-2
v_call: TRBV11-2
cdr3_aa: CASSSPRAGARRGYTF

clone_size: NA
j_call: TRBJ2-4
v_call: TRBV5-1
cdr3_aa: CASSPDGSAKNIQYF

clone_size: NA
j_call: TRBJ2-5
v_call: TRBV7-9
cdr3_aa: CASSLNRETQYF

clone_size: NA
j_call: TRBJ2-7
v_call: TRBV28
cdr3_aa: CASSRTGSSYEQYF

clone_size: NA
j_call: TRBJ2-7
v_call: TRBV10-2
cdr3_aa: CASSRGQSYEQYF

clone_size: NA
j_call: TRBJ1-6
v_call: TRBV4-3
cdr3_aa: CASSQGRTNSPLHF

clone_size: NA
j_call: TRBJ1-4
v_call: TRBV5-3
cdr3_aa: CARSLDCLLFF

clone_size: NA
j_call: TRBJ2-5
v_call: TRBV5-1
cdr3_aa: CASSLGLAGETQYF

clone_size: NA
j_call: TRBJ2-1
v_call: TRBV11-2
cdr3_aa: CASSREVGFYEQFF

clone_size: few
j_call: TRBJ1-2
v_call: TRBV7-2
cdr3_aa: CASSLATLRDYGYTF

clone_size: NA
j_call: TRBJ2-3
v_call: TRBV10-3
cdr3_aa: CAISGTTSPDTQYF

clone_size: NA
j_call: TRBJ1-5
v_call: TRBV28
cdr3_aa: CASTPGTGRGFSNQPQHF

clone_size: NA
j_call: TRBJ2-7
v_call: TRBV7-2
cdr3_aa: CASSLVPAYEQYF

clone_size: NA
j_call: TRBJ1-2
v_call: TRBV11-2
cdr3_aa: CASSPGSLNYGYTF

clone_size: NA
j_call: TRBJ1-5
v_call: TRBV6-6
cdr3_aa: CASSYEVRNQPQHF

clone_size: NA
j_call: TRBJ1-1
v_call: TRBV11-2
cdr3_aa: CASSLDRNTEAFF

clone_size: NA
j_call: TRBJ1-4
v_call: TRBV6-6
cdr3_aa: CASSYGEKLFF

clone_size: NA
j_call: TRBJ2-5
v_call: TRBV6-4
cdr3_aa: CASSETATDQETQYF

clone_size: NA
j_call: TRBJ2-3
v_call: TRBV9
cdr3_aa: CASSDQRGGPDTQYF

clone_size: NA
j_call: TRBJ2-1
v_call: TRBV11-2
cdr3_aa: CASSSLGSSYNEQFF

clone_size: NA
j_call: TRBJ2-1
v_call: TRBV2
cdr3_aa: CASSEGEVAGGFIDEQFF

clone_size: NA
j_call: TRBJ1-2
v_call: TRBV13
cdr3_aa: CASSLDEAGGRYYGYTF

clone_size: NA
j_call: TRBJ1-5
v_call: TRBV2
cdr3_aa: CASSVAGGGQPQHF

clone_size: NA
j_call: TRBJ2-7
v_call: TRBV5-1
cdr3_aa: CASSNLGQSYEQYF

clone_size: NA
j_call: TRBJ1-3
v_call: TRBV6-5
cdr3_aa: CASSYGRGSGNTIYF

clone_size: few
j_call: TRBJ2-7
v_call: TRBV18
cdr3_aa: CASSPGPALSYEQYF

clone_size: NA
j_call: TRBJ2-3
v_call: TRBV2
cdr3_aa: CASSEARTSGSDTQYF

clone_size: NA
j_call: TRBJ1-4
v_call: TRBV27
cdr3_aa: CASSFSKTGPEGEKLFF

clone_size: NA
j_call: TRBJ1-2
v_call: TRBV5-4
cdr3_aa: CASSLAGYGYTF

clone_size: NA
j_call: TRBJ2-3
v_call: TRBV27
cdr3_aa: CASSLFGLSTDTQYF

clone_size: NA
j_call: TRBJ1-1
v_call: TRBV6-1
cdr3_aa: CASRTRASGNTEAFF

clone_size: NA
j_call: TRBJ2-2
v_call: TRBV10-2
cdr3_aa: CASSEFDRGYGELFF

clone_size: NA
j_call: TRBJ2-1
v_call: TRBV10-1
cdr3_aa: CASSDGKGPPDEQFF

clone_size: NA
j_call: TRBJ2-2
v_call: TRBV6-1
cdr3_aa: CAIRGQVNTGELFF

clone_size: NA
j_call: TRBJ2-7
v_call: TRBV6-5
cdr3_aa: CASSQTAYEQYF